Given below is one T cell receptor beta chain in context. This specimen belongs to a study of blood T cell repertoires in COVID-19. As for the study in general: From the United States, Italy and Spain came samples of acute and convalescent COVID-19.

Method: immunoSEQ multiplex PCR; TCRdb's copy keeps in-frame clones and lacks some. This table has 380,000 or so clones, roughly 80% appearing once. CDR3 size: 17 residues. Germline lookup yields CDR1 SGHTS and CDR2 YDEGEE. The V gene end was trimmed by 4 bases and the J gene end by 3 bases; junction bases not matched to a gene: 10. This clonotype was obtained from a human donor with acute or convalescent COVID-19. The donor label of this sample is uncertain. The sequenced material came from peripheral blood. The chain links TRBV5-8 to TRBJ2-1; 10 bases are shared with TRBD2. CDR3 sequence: CASSLTRTSGNYNEQFF. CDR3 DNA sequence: TGTGCCAGCAGCCTGACTAGGACTAGCGGCAACTACAATGAGCAGTTCTTC.